This is a list of T cell receptor beta chains from one sample in a study of T-cell reconstitution after alpha-beta-depleted transplantation in children. TCRdb re-called the PCR reads with MiXCR, one entry per CDR3 protein. Of around 71,000 distinct CDR3 sequences listed, 5.5% to 7.5% were seen once; the top ten hold less than 3%. Sequencing was performed on PBMCs from the stem cell graft donor, taken from the stem cell graft. The receptors stem from a human donor who donated a stem cell graft to a child with acute lymphoblastic leukemia. CDR3s include the opening cysteine and the closing phenylalanine or tryptophan. A D gene is named only where the DNA matches it firmly. Size is stated for part of the rows, as once, few or many counts, or as a class when the clone is expanded.

D: .; size: .; J: TRBJ2-3; V: TRBV7-9; CDR3: CASSSQGGPQGTQYF; DNA: TGTGCCAGCAGCTCTCAGGGGGGCCCGCAAGGTACGCAGTATTTT
D: .; size: few; J: TRBJ2-7; V: TRBV9; CDR3: CASSVAWGYEQYF; DNA: TGTGCCAGCAGCGTAGCTTGGGGCTACGAGCAGTACTTC
D: .; size: few; J: TRBJ1-1; V: TRBV4-3; CDR3: CASSQDGEENTEAFF; DNA: TGCGCCAGCAGCCAAGATGGGGAAGAGAACACTGAAGCTTTCTTT
D: .; size: many; J: TRBJ1-1; V: TRBV11-1; CDR3: CASSLPGGTEAFF; DNA: TGTGCCAGCAGCTTACCCGGCGGCACTGAAGCTTTCTTT
D: TRBD1; size: many; J: TRBJ2-1; V: TRBV7-9; CDR3: CASSGTGRAYNEQFF; DNA: TGTGCCAGCAGCGGGACAGGGAGGGCCTACAATGAGCAGTTCTTC
D: TRBD1; size: few; J: TRBJ1-5; V: TRBV23-1; CDR3: CASSQSEDRGNQPQHF; DNA: TGCGCCAGCAGTCAATCGGAGGACAGGGGGAATCAGCCCCAGCATTTT
D: .; size: many; J: TRBJ1-2; V: TRBV5-1; CDR3: CASSVTDGYNGYTF; DNA: TGCGCCAGCAGCGTGACAGACGGCTATAATGGCTACACCTTC
D: .; size: many; J: TRBJ2-1; V: TRBV10-3; CDR3: CAISEGDNEQFF; DNA: TGTGCCATCAGTGAGGGGGACAATGAGCAGTTCTTC
D: TRBD1; size: many; J: TRBJ1-2; V: TRBV6-5; CDR3: CASSYSGQDNYGYTF; DNA: TGTGCCAGCAGTTACTCTGGACAGGATAACTATGGCTACACCTTC
D: .; size: medium-sized; J: TRBJ2-7; V: TRBV14; CDR3: CASGETSYEQYF; DNA: TGTGCCAGCGGGGAGACCTCCTACGAGCAGTACTTC
D: TRBD1; size: many; J: TRBJ2-7; V: TRBV7-2; CDR3: CASSSPPGGSRNEQYF; DNA: TGTGCCAGCAGCTCCCCACCAGGGGGTAGTAGAAACGAGCAGTACTTC
D: TRBD2; size: many; J: TRBJ2-7; V: TRBV5-1; CDR3: CASSPWTSGDIAWEQYF; DNA: TGCGCCAGCAGCCCCTGGACTAGCGGCGACATCGCGTGGGAGCAGTACTTC
D: .; size: .; J: TRBJ2-7; V: TRBV5-6; CDR3: CASSWDVGEQYF; DNA: TGTGCCAGCAGCTGGGACGTGGGTGAGCAGTACTTC
D: TRBD1; size: .; J: TRBJ2-7; V: TRBV20-1; CDR3: CSARYRGPHEQYF; DNA: TGCAGTGCTAGATACAGGGGGCCTCACGAGCAGTACTTC
D: TRBD2; size: many; J: TRBJ2-1; V: TRBV4-1; CDR3: CASSQVLAGGVWNEQFF; DNA: TGCGCCAGCAGCCAAGTTCTAGCGGGAGGGGTGTGGAATGAGCAGTTCTTC
D: .; size: many; J: TRBJ1-5; V: TRBV7-9; CDR3: CASSPSKGTYRQPQHF; DNA: TGTGCCAGCAGCCCTAGTAAGGGGACGTATCGGCAGCCCCAGCATTTT
D: TRBD1; size: .; J: TRBJ2-7; V: TRBV25-1; CDR3: CASSETTGEYEQYF; DNA: TGTGCCAGCAGTGAAACTACAGGGGAATACGAGCAGTACTTC
D: .; size: few; J: TRBJ2-7; V: TRBV5-5; CDR3: CASSFSAARSLYEQYF; DNA: TGTGCCAGCAGCTTCTCCGCGGCTAGATCACTCTACGAGCAGTACTTC
D: TRBD2; size: many; J: TRBJ2-3; V: TRBV6-5; CDR3: CATSPPVAGGTSTDTQYF; DNA: TGTGCCACCTCACCCCCTGTAGCGGGGGGAACTAGCACAGATACGCAGTATTTT
D: .; size: many; J: TRBJ2-3; V: TRBV27; CDR3: CASKPGFTSTDTQYF; DNA: TGTGCCAGCAAACCCGGTTTCACTAGCACAGATACGCAGTATTTT
D: .; size: once; J: TRBJ2-6; V: TRBV12-3/TRBV12-4; CDR3: CAICFGEHSSGANVLTF; DNA: TGTGCCATCTGTTTCGGGGAACATAGCTCTGGGGCCAACGTCCTGACTTTC
D: .; size: many; J: TRBJ1-2; V: TRBV20-1; CDR3: CSAPLGGILVYGYTF; DNA: TGCAGTGCCCCCTTGGGGGGGATCCTGGTCTATGGCTACACCTTC
D: .; size: many; J: TRBJ1-6; V: TRBV12-3/TRBV12-4; CDR3: CASSPQGAPASPLHF; DNA: TGTGCCAGCAGTCCCCAGGGTGCCCCAGCCTCACCCCTCCACTTT
D: .; size: many; J: TRBJ2-2; V: TRBV12-3/TRBV12-4; CDR3: CASRGPSNTGELFF; DNA: TGTGCCAGCAGGGGACCCTCGAACACCGGGGAGCTGTTTTTT
D: .; size: many; J: TRBJ1-4; V: TRBV7-9; CDR3: CASSPPAGALREKLFF; DNA: TGTGCCAGCAGCCCACCGGCGGGGGCCCTCAGAGAAAAACTGTTTTTT
D: .; size: .; J: TRBJ1-2; V: TRBV9; CDR3: CASSPGTGGSYTF; DNA: TGTGCCAGCAGCCCCGGGACGGGGGGGAGCTACACCTTC
D: .; size: many; J: TRBJ1-4; V: TRBV24-1; CDR3: CATSDPSLGNEKLFF; DNA: TGTGCCACCAGTGATCCCAGTCTGGGGAATGAAAAACTGTTTTTT
D: .; size: many; J: TRBJ1-2; V: TRBV6-2/TRBV6-3; CDR3: CASSYDGASNYGYTF; DNA: TGTGCCAGCAGTTACGACGGGGCTTCTAACTATGGCTACACCTTC
D: .; size: many; J: TRBJ2-3; V: TRBV3-1; CDR3: CASSLRDGATDTQYF; DNA: TGTGCCAGCAGCCTAAGAGATGGGGCCACAGATACGCAGTATTTT
D: .; size: few; J: TRBJ2-7; V: TRBV7-2; CDR3: CASSLQASSPNEQYF; DNA: TGTGCCAGCAGCTTGCAGGCATCATCCCCCAACGAGCAGTACTTC
D: .; size: many; J: TRBJ1-4; V: TRBV20-1; CDR3: CSARSGNSEKLFF; DNA: TGCAGTGCTAGGTCAGGGAACAGTGAAAAACTGTTTTTT
D: .; size: many; J: TRBJ1-5; V: TRBV21-1; CDR3: CASSKAKTGSNQPQHF; DNA: TGTGCCAGCAGCAAAGCAAAGACAGGTAGCAATCAGCCCCAGCATTTT
D: TRBD1; size: many; J: TRBJ2-7; V: TRBV12-3/TRBV12-4; CDR3: CASSPGTVYDEQYF; DNA: TGTGCCAGCAGTCCCGGGACAGTGTACGACGAGCAGTACTTC
D: .; size: once; J: TRBJ2-5; V: TRBV27; CDR3: CASSLYPYQETQYF; DNA: TGTGCCAGCAGTCTCTACCCGTACCAAGAGACCCAGTACTTC
D: TRBD1; size: many; J: TRBJ2-5; V: TRBV29-1; CDR3: CSVGGGGGETQYF; DNA: TGCAGCGTTGGAGGGGGCGGCGGAGAGACCCAGTACTTC
D: TRBD2; size: many; J: TRBJ2-3; V: TRBV2; CDR3: CASRPGLGLGTDTQYF; DNA: TGTGCCAGCAGGCCGGGACTAGGACTTGGCACAGATACGCAGTATTTT
D: TRBD2; size: few; J: TRBJ2-1; V: TRBV5-4; CDR3: CASSLKIAGGKDEQFF; DNA: TGTGCCAGCAGCCTAAAAATAGCGGGGGGGAAGGATGAGCAGTTCTTC
D: TRBD2; size: many; J: TRBJ2-1; V: TRBV3-1; CDR3: CASSQDAAGAYNEQFF; DNA: TGTGCCAGCAGCCAAGACGCGGCGGGAGCCTACAATGAGCAGTTCTTC
D: TRBD2; size: many; J: TRBJ2-1; V: TRBV6-1; CDR3: CASSEYRGLAGDGEQFF; DNA: TGTGCCAGCAGTGAATACCGGGGACTAGCGGGAGACGGTGAGCAGTTCTTC
D: .; size: many; J: TRBJ1-1; V: TRBV5-5; CDR3: CASSPKTANTEAFF; DNA: TGTGCCAGCAGCCCCAAGACGGCGAACACTGAAGCTTTCTTT
D: .; size: many; J: TRBJ2-5; V: TRBV29-1; CDR3: CSVEAGFQETQYF; DNA: TGCAGCGTTGAAGCTGGGTTCCAAGAGACCCAGTACTTC
D: .; size: many; J: TRBJ2-5; V: TRBV29-1; CDR3: CSVEETQYF; DNA: TGCAGCGTTGAAGAGACCCAGTACTTC
D: .; size: many; J: TRBJ1-2; V: TRBV2; CDR3: CASRAWGAGYTF; DNA: TGTGCCAGCAGGGCCTGGGGGGCCGGCTACACCTTC
D: .; size: many; J: TRBJ1-5; V: TRBV29-1; CDR3: CSVGQYSNQPQHF; DNA: TGCAGCGTTGGCCAGTATAGCAATCAGCCCCAGCATTTT
D: .; size: .; J: TRBJ2-7; V: TRBV5-5; CDR3: CASSFRLDSYEQYF; DNA: TGTGCCAGCAGCTTTCGCTTAGACAGCTACGAGCAGTACTTC
D: .; size: many; J: TRBJ2-3; V: TRBV29-1; CDR3: CSVEDGFGTDTQYF; DNA: TGCAGCGTTGAGGACGGATTCGGCACAGATACGCAGTATTTT
D: TRBD1; size: many; J: TRBJ2-7; V: TRBV7-9; CDR3: CASSQDHRGPLYEQYF; DNA: TGTGCCAGCAGTCAGGATCACAGGGGACCCCTCTACGAGCAGTACTTC
D: .; size: .; J: TRBJ2-1; V: TRBV20-1; CDR3: CSAIEGYNEQFF; DNA: TGCAGTGCTATAGAGGGATACAATGAGCAGTTCTTC
D: .; size: few; J: TRBJ2-2; V: TRBV7-2; CDR3: CASSPREKGTGELFF; DNA: TGTGCCAGCAGCCCCAGGGAGAAGGGCACCGGGGAGCTGTTTTTT
D: .; size: .; J: TRBJ1-1; V: TRBV29-1; CDR3: CSVEAQGPEAFF; DNA: TGCAGCGTTGAGGCCCAGGGGCCCGAAGCTTTCTTT
D: TRBD1; size: .; J: TRBJ1-6; V: TRBV3-1; CDR3: CASSQEGTGTSPLHF; DNA: TGTGCCAGCAGCCAAGAAGGGACAGGGACTTCACCCCTCCACTTT
D: TRBD1; size: many; J: TRBJ1-1; V: TRBV9; CDR3: CASSVDPPGQGRNTEAFF; DNA: TGTGCCAGCAGCGTAGACCCGCCGGGACAGGGGAGGAACACTGAAGCTTTCTTT
D: .; size: few; J: TRBJ1-3; V: TRBV18; CDR3: CASSPPQGAEPGNTIYF; DNA: TGTGCCAGCTCACCACCGCAGGGCGCCGAGCCTGGAAACACCATATATTTT
D: TRBD2; size: few; J: TRBJ2-7; V: TRBV7-9; CDR3: CASSPREGYEQYF; DNA: TGTGCCAGCAGCCCCAGGGAGGGCTACGAGCAGTACTTC
D: .; size: few; J: TRBJ2-7; V: TRBV28; CDR3: CASSLSYQQFSYEQYF; DNA: TGTGCCAGCAGTTTATCCTACCAACAGTTTTCCTACGAGCAGTACTTC
D: TRBD1; size: many; J: TRBJ1-2; V: TRBV20-1; CDR3: CSAITGEGYGYTF; DNA: TGCAGTGCTATAACAGGGGAGGGCTATGGCTACACCTTC
D: .; size: few; J: TRBJ2-5; V: TRBV24-1; CDR3: CATSQGAKETQYF; DNA: TGTGCCACCAGCCAAGGAGCGAAAGAGACCCAGTACTTC
D: .; size: many; J: TRBJ2-2; V: TRBV7-2; CDR3: CASSLGRREHGELFF; DNA: TGTGCCAGCAGCTTAGGTCGCAGGGAGCACGGGGAGCTGTTTTTT
D: .; size: .; J: TRBJ2-6; V: TRBV2; CDR3: CASKGPARAGANVLTF; DNA: TGTGCCAGCAAGGGACCCGCGAGGGCTGGGGCCAACGTCCTGACTTTC
D: .; size: many; J: TRBJ1-5; V: TRBV12-3/TRBV12-4; CDR3: CASSLTVSNQPQHF; DNA: TGTGCCAGCAGTTTAACGGTTAGCAATCAGCCCCAGCATTTT